The clone carrying this T cell receptor (beta chain) was counted a few times. Its specificity is not known. Sequencing used immunoSEQ multiplex PCR; TCRdb keeps in-frame clones, though not all of them. The data show fewer than 180,000 clones, 92% seen once. The CDR3 sequence is 15 residues long. The germline V gene has CDR1 LGHNA and CDR2 YNFKEQ. V lost 0 bases and J 0 bases, leaving 9 bases between the germline ends. This sample was included in a study of T cell responses to AZD1222 COVID-19 vaccine. General study points: Clonal diversity may have been underestimated, and the donors were mostly white British, with more females than males.

The chain uses TRBV4-2 and TRBJ2-7, with D possibly being TRBD1 or TRBD2 (5 bases each). The sequence came from an adult who received the AZD1222 COVID-19 vaccine. Here the sequenced sample was peripheral blood, taken 28 days after the second AZD1222 dose. Here the CDR3 DNA reads TGTGCCAGCAGCCAAGAAGGGGACGGCTCCTACGAGCAGTACTTC. Translating it yields CASSQEGDGSYEQYF.